This T cell receptor beta chain was identified in a study of blood T cell repertoires in COVID-19. This clone was counted between two and nine times. The repertoire was sequenced with immunoSEQ multiplex PCR; TCRdb's copy has only in-frame clones and lacks some. The sample has approximately 73,000 clones, around nine tenths seen once. The CDR3 spans 16 residues. The junction had 12 bases not matched to a gene; V was cut back by 1 base and J by 10 bases. Per germline, CDR1 SGHTA and CDR2 FQGNSA. This TCR derives from a woman aged 55-69 years with acute or convalescent COVID-19. V and J are TRBV7-2 and TRBJ1-1; TRBD1 matches at 10 bases. The material sequenced was peripheral blood. The CDR3 coding sequence is TGTGCCAGCAGCTTAGAACCGGACAGGGGGAGTTCTGCAGCTTTCTTT. Translating it yields CASSLEPDRGSSAAFF.